One sample yielded the 15 T cell receptor beta chains listed below, sequenced in a study of Tregs in tolerant kidney transplant recipients. The data were produced by immunoSEQ multiplex PCR, yet TCRdb's version contains in-frame clones alone and is incomplete. The table has approximately 69,000 clones, 85% to 90% seen once. The source material was CD4+ T cells from blood, sampled before the transplant. Receptors were obtained from a human donor who received a combined kidney and bone marrow transplant.

V usage is TRBV28 and J usage is TRBJ2-1; the D is unclear. This CDR3 contains 15 residues. V lost 7 bases, J lost 0 bases, and 13 bases lay in between. The germline V gene has CDR1 MDHEN and CDR2 SYDVKM. CDR3 nucleotides: TGTGCCAGCAACCCAGGCTCTACCTCCTACAATGAGCAGTTCTTC. Amino acid sequence: CASNPGSTSYNEQFF.

This chain joins TRBV28 and TRBJ1-5; 7 bases line up with TRBD1. After removal of 7 bases from V and 4 bases from J, the junction contained 7 bases not matched to a gene. The CDR3 has 14 amino acids. Looked up from germline, CDR1 is MDHEN and CDR2 is SYDVKM. The chain's CDR3 is CASIPGQFNQPQHF. The CDR3 bases are TGTGCCAGCATCCCGGGACAGTTTAATCAGCCCCAGCATTTT.

This clone was picked up one time. V and J are TRBV14 and TRBJ2-5; D not certain. Trimming stripped 0 bases from V and 6 bases from J, with 5 bases between. Germline V gene data show CDR1 as SGHDN and CDR2 as FVKESK. This CDR3 region has 12 residues. The CDR3 loop reads CASSQDWQTQYF. In DNA form, the CDR3 reads TGTGCCAGCAGCCAAGATTGGCAGACCCAGTACTTC.

The rearrangement links TRBV10-1 to TRBJ2-1, with D maybe TRBD1 (6 bases). V shed 2 bases and J shed 4 bases, with 12 bases lying between them. The CDR3 runs 15 residues. Germline values: CDR1 WNHNN, CDR2 SYGVQD (reference sequence). The CDR3 region is CASSETGTRYNEQFF. CDR3 DNA: TGCGCCAGCAGTGAGACAGGGACGAGATACAATGAGCAGTTCTTC.

V usage is TRBV5-1 and J usage is TRBJ2-3; weak D call: TRBD2 (5 bases). With 4 bases removed from V and 6 bases from J, the gap between germline ends came to 12 bases. The CDR3 spans 13 residues. The germline gives CDR1 SGHRS, CDR2 YFSETQ. The CDR3 loop is CASSPDSVDTQYF. CDR3 in DNA: TGCGCCAGCAGCCCGGACTCGGTGGATACGCAGTATTTT. Based on the CDR3 plus reference TRBV5-1 and TRBJ2-3, the full variable domain is KAGVTQTPRYLIKTRGQQVTLSCSPISGHRSVSWYQQTPGQGLQFLFEYFSETQRNKGNFPGRFSGRQFSNSRSEMNVSTLELGDSALYLCASSPDSVDTQYFGPGTRLTVL.

The genes are TRBV5-1 and TRBJ2-2, with 9 bases aligning to TRBD2. CDR1 and CDR2 (germline): SGHRS, YFSETQ. V dropped 4 bases and J dropped 4; count of bases not matched to a gene: 11. CDR3 size: 17 residues. In DNA, the CDR3 is TGCGCCAGCAGCCCGGGGGCGGGAGGGCCCGGCACCGGGGAGCTGTTTTTT. It encodes CASSPGAGGPGTGELFF.

The CDR3 sequence is CASSITGTGSNEQYF. The CDR3 DNA is TGTGCCAGTAGTATAACCGGGACAGGATCTAACGAGCAGTACTTC. V is TRBV19 and J is TRBJ2-7; 8 nucleotides match TRBD1. Germline CDR1 is LNHDA and CDR2 is SQIVND (reference sequence). The J segment lost 5 bases and the V segment lost 2 bases, leaving 8 bases of the junction unmatched. This CDR3 comprises 15 residues.

The V and J genes are TRBV7-2 and TRBJ1-2; 9 nucleotides line up with TRBD1. V lost 5 bases and J lost 5; bases outside the gene matches: 12. Germline V gene lookup returns CDR1 SGHTA and CDR2 FQGNSA. CDR3 size: 16 residues. The CDR3 DNA sequence: TGTGCCAGCAGCACCGAGGACAGGGGCCCCCTGTATGGCTACACCTTC. It encodes CASSTEDRGPLYGYTF.

This sequence joins TRBV2 and TRBJ1-2; weak D call: TRBD1 (5 bases). The CDR3 is 12 residues long. Trimming shortened V by 10 bases and J by 4 bases, and 13 bases separated the two germline ends. CDR1 SNHLY and CDR2 FYNNEI come from the germline V gene. CDR3 residues: CATSGESYGYTF. The CDR3 DNA reads TGTGCCACATCGGGGGAGAGCTATGGCTACACCTTC. Full variable domain (rest looked up from reference TRBV2 and TRBJ1-2): EPEVTQTPSHQVTQMGQEVILRCVPISNHLYFYWYRQILGQKVEFLVSFYNNEISEKSEIFDDQFSVERPDGSNFTLKIRSTKLEDSAMYFCATSGESYGYTFGSGTRLTVV.

The J gene is TRBJ1-1, the V gene TRBV28; D unclear. The CDR3 contains 14 residues. Trimming removed 8 bases at V and 6 bases at J, with 19 bases between. Looked up from germline, CDR1 is MDHEN and CDR2 is SYDVKM. CDR3 sequence reads: CASSKWAGNPEAFF. CDR3 in DNA: TGTGCCAGCTCGAAATGGGCGGGGAATCCTGAAGCTTTCTTT.

J is TRBJ1-5 and V is TRBV5-6, with D possibly matching TRBD1 (5 bases). This CDR3 comprises 14 residues. CDR1 and CDR2 from the germline V gene are SGHDT and YYEEEE. Trimming removed 0 bases at V and 7 bases at J, with 11 bases between. The CDR3 sequence is CASSLGGREQPQHF. The CDR3 nucleotides read TGTGCCAGCAGCTTGGGAGGCAGGGAACAGCCCCAGCATTTT.

The chain has TRBV6-5 and TRBJ2-5, with 8 bases aligning to TRBD1. Losses at the gene ends were 7 bases for V and 4 bases for J; bases not matched to a gene: 11. CDR1 MNHEY and CDR2 SVGAGI come from the germline V gene. The CDR3 consists of 15 residues. The CDR3 DNA follows: TGTGCCAGCAACCACCGGGACAGGTTAACAGAGACCCAGTACTTC. It is translated as CASNHRDRLTETQYF.

The gene calls are TRBV19 and TRBJ1-2; TRBD1 aligns across 8 bases. CDR3 length: 13 residues. The junction had 3 bases not matched to a gene; V was cut back by 3 bases and J by 6 bases. From germline, CDR1 is LNHDA and CDR2 SQIVND (reference sequence). The CDR3 region is CASSIDRGDGYTF. The CDR3 coding sequence is TGTGCCAGTAGTATTGACAGGGGCGATGGCTACACCTTC.

This chain joins TRBV27 and TRBJ2-7; 7 nucleotides match TRBD1. Germline loops: CDR1 MNHEY, CDR2 SMNVEV (reference sequence). After removal of 5 bases from V and 9 bases from J, the junction contained 10 bases not matched to a gene. There are 13 residues in the CDR3. CDR3: CASSTTGDPVQYF. The CDR3 DNA follows: TGTGCCAGCAGTACAACAGGGGACCCGGTGCAGTACTTC.

The chain has TRBV6-6 and TRBJ2-5; TRBD2 matches 7 bases. This CDR3 has 14 residues. CDR1 is MNHNY and CDR2 is SVGAGI in the germline V gene (reference sequence). Trimming took 2 bases from V and 2 from J; bases not matched to a gene: 2. CDR3 sequence (DNA): TGTGCCAGCAGTTACGGCGGGAGACAAGAGACCCAGTACTTC. Translating gives CASSYGGRQETQYF.